Listed here are 7 T cell receptor beta chains from one sample, sequenced in a study of CD8+ T cells in alopecia areata. Treatment given: oral pan-JAK inhibitor, 5-10 mg twice daily. Following extraction, RNA underwent reverse transcription to cDNA, which served as the sequencing template. Using immunoSEQ multiplex PCR, the repertoire was profiled, and TCRdb retains in-frame clones only, with some absent. The data hold around 150,000 clones, with less than 70% observed a single time. Sample: CD4+ T cells sorted from blood, taken at week 24, from a patient treated with tofacitinib. Receptor source: a human donor with alopecia areata.

The V gene is TRBV5-1, the J gene TRBJ2-5, with TRBD2 matching over 11 bases. The CDR3 extends over 15 amino acids. Germline values: CDR1 SGHRS, CDR2 YFSETQ. V lost 5 bases and J lost 0; bases outside the gene matches: 3. CDR3 sequence (DNA): TGCGCCAGCAGTTTAGCGGGGGGGAACCAAGAGACCCAGTACTTC. Protein sequence: CASSLAGGNQETQYF.

The chain has TRBV7-9 and TRBJ2-7; 10 bases fit TRBD1. With V trimmed by 5 bases and J by 6 bases, 10 bases remained unmatched. Germline loops: CDR1 SEHNR, CDR2 FQNEAQ (reference sequence). This CDR3 is 15 amino acids long. The CDR3 DNA follows: TGTGCCAGCAGCAGACGGGGACAGGGGATTGGCGAGCAGTACTTC. Amino acid sequence: CASSRRGQGIGEQYF.

The chain couples TRBV10-3 to TRBJ2-5, with 7 bases aligning to TRBD1. The ends lost 2 bases at V and 4 bases at J; junction bases unmatched: 7. The CDR3 is 15 amino acids. The germline V gene encodes CDR1 ENHRY and CDR2 SYGVKD. CDR3 loop: CAISELRGGGETQYF. The CDR3 DNA is TGTGCCATCAGTGAGCTGAGAGGGGGCGGAGAGACCCAGTACTTC.

The chain combines TRBV7-9 with TRBJ2-1; D is unresolved. This CDR3 region has 17 residues. Trimming removed 5 bases at V and 2 bases at J, with 19 bases between. Germline V gene lookup returns CDR1 SEHNR and CDR2 FQNEAQ (reference sequence). CDR3 sequence (DNA): TGTGCCAGCAGCCCCCCCCCGGCCAGGAGACCCTACAATGAGCAGTTCTTC. It codes for CASSPPPARRPYNEQFF.

V is TRBV6-6 and J is TRBJ1-5; 9 nucleotides line up with TRBD1. J gave up 7 bases and V 2 bases, and 3 bases lay outside the gene matches. CDR1 MNHNY and CDR2 SVGAGI come from the germline V gene (reference sequence). This CDR3 region has 14 residues. In DNA form, the CDR3 reads TGTGCCAGCAGTTACGGGACAGGGCGCCAGCCCCAGCATTTT. Protein product: CASSYGTGRQPQHF.

The chain links TRBV7-9 to TRBJ1-1; D unresolved. Germline V gene lookup returns CDR1 SEHNR and CDR2 FQNEAQ (reference sequence). This CDR3 is 13 amino acids long. The V and J ends lost 7 bases and 0 bases respectively, with 9 bases between them. The CDR3 region is CASNPTVNTEAFF. Written as DNA, the CDR3 is TGTGCCAGCAACCCGACGGTGAACACTGAAGCTTTCTTT.

The rearrangement joins TRBV18 to TRBJ2-7, with D tentatively TRBD1 or TRBD2 (7 bases each). The CDR3 is made up of 13 amino acids. V dropped 3 bases and J dropped 7 bases, with 13 bases sitting between them. Germline CDR1 reads KGHSH; CDR2 reads LQKENI. The CDR3 protein is CASSPRQGGEQYF. The CDR3 coding sequence is TGTGCCAGCTCACCCCGACAGGGAGGGGAGCAGTACTTC.